The 13 T cell receptor beta chains presented below share a single source sample, sequenced in a study of a mutant IDH1 vaccine in newly diagnosed glioma. Time point of the sample: week 11, during vaccination. The investigators gave 300 ug of mutant IDH1 20-mer peptide in each vaccine dose, together with topical imiquimod. No antigen has been assigned to these receptors. The protocol was immunoSEQ multiplex PCR, while the TCRdb copy is restricted to in-frame clones and leaves out a portion. The sample has 95,000 to 120,000 clones, approximately 87% seen once. The specimen was PBMCs, collected from a glioma patient whose treatment included an IDH1 peptide vaccine. The receptors stem from a woman between 45 and 60 years old with glioma.

The chain joins TRBV13 to TRBJ2-1, with 7 bases aligning to TRBD2. This CDR3 region has 18 residues. The V and J ends lost 8 bases and 0 bases, in that order; junction bases with no gene match: 16. Germline V gives CDR1 PRHDT, CDR2 FYEKMQ (reference sequence). CDR3 bases: TGTGCCAGCCTTGCCCCGGGATTAGCGGGTAGCTCCTACAATGAGCAGTTCTTC. This codes for CASLAPGLAGSSYNEQFF. Supplemented by reference TRBV13 and TRBJ2-1, the full variable domain reads AAGVIQSPRHLIKEKRETATLKCYPIPRHDTVYWYQQGPGQDPQFLISFYEKMQSDKGSIPDRFSAQQFSDYHSELNMSSLELGDSALYFCASLAPGLAGSSYNEQFFGPGTRLTVL.

The rearrangement links TRBV5-1 to TRBJ1-6, with TRBD1 matching 7 bases. With V trimmed by 0 bases and J by 3 bases, 6 bases remained unmatched. The germline V gene encodes CDR1 SGHRS and CDR2 YFSETQ. CDR3 length: 17 residues. CDR3 sequence reads: CASSLATGVHYNSPLHF. The CDR3 DNA reads as TGCGCCAGCAGCTTGGCTACAGGGGTCCACTATAATTCACCCCTCCACTTT.

V and J are TRBV7-3 and TRBJ2-5, with no clear D. This CDR3 contains 13 residues. Germline V gene lookup returns CDR1 SGHTA and CDR2 FQGTGA. The V and J ends lost 1 base and 1 base respectively, with 4 bases between them. This CDR3 is CASSLNSQETQYF. The CDR3, as DNA: TGTGCCAGCAGCTTAAACAGCCAAGAGACCCAGTACTTC.

With regard to this clone: At one boundary the junction diverges from the germline segment, which might be a read error. This chain links TRBV5-4 with TRBJ2-2; weak D call: TRBD1 (6 bases). The CDR3 is made up of 14 amino acids. Germline V gene data show CDR1 as SGHNT and CDR2 as YYREEE (reference sequence). CDR3 amino acids: CARSLGQNTGELFF. As DNA, the CDR3 is TGTGCCAGAAGCTTGGGACAAAACACCGGGGAGCTGTTTTTT.

The rearrangement links TRBV6-1 to TRBJ1-5, with D possibly being TRBD1 (5 bases). The CDR3 extends over 14 amino acids. The germline CDR1 and CDR2 sequences are MNHNS and SASEGT. With 5 bases removed from V and 1 base from J, the gap between germline ends came to 9 bases. This CDR3 reads CASSRDESNQPQHF. The CDR3 DNA reads as TGTGCCAGCAGTCGGGACGAAAGCAATCAGCCCCAGCATTTT.

The chain recombines TRBV19 with TRBJ2-1; no definite D call. V was clipped by 5 bases and J by 6 bases, with 8 bases between them. This CDR3 region has 12 residues. The germline V gene encodes CDR1 LNHDA and CDR2 SQIVND (reference sequence). The CDR3 sequence is CASSLGVNEQFF. In nucleotides, the CDR3 is TGTGCCAGTAGTCTTGGGGTCAATGAGCAGTTCTTC.

The V call is TRBV9, the J call TRBJ2-7; a possible D gene is TRBD1 (5 bases). CDR1 is SGDLS, CDR2 YYNGEE, per germline. The V end was cut by 3 bases, the J end by 2 bases, with 9 bases between. The CDR3 runs 13 residues. Here the CDR3 reads CASSEGAAYEQYF. The CDR3 DNA follows: TGTGCCAGCAGCGAAGGGGCCGCCTACGAGCAGTACTTC.

V is TRBV6-6 and J is TRBJ2-5; the D gene is possibly TRBD2 (6 bases). The germline CDR1 and CDR2 sequences are MNHNY and SVGAGI (reference sequence). With 0 bases removed from V and 0 bases from J, the gap between germline ends came to 11 bases. CDR3 length: 16 residues. CDR3 sequence reads: CASSYSSGGDQETQYF. Written as DNA, the CDR3 is TGTGCCAGCAGTTACTCGAGTGGCGGGGACCAAGAGACCCAGTACTTC.

This clone was seen a handful of times. The V and J genes are TRBV7-2 and TRBJ2-2, with D perhaps TRBD2 (6 bases). V was clipped by 2 bases and J by 0 bases, with 10 bases between them. This CDR3 is 16 amino acids long. The V gene's germline CDR1 is SGHTA and CDR2 FQGNSA. As DNA, the CDR3 is TGTGCCAGCAGCTTACAGGGACTTGCGAACACCGGGGAGCTGTTTTTT. Translation: CASSLQGLANTGELFF.

The J gene is TRBJ2-1, the V gene TRBV7-9, with 9 bases matching TRBD2. Germline V gene sequence: CDR1 SEHNR, CDR2 FQNEAQ (reference sequence). The length of the CDR3 is 17 residues. J was trimmed by 4 bases and V by 5 bases; bases with no gene match: 12. As DNA, the CDR3 is TGTGCCAGCAGCCCCCGGACTAGCGTAAGGAATTACAATGAGCAGTTCTTC. Its translation is CASSPRTSVRNYNEQFF.

The rearrangement joins TRBV6-4 to TRBJ2-7; no clear D gene. V gave up 0 bases and J gave up 5 bases, with 8 bases separating them. The CDR3 totals 13 residues. Per the germline V gene, CDR1 is MRHNA and CDR2 is SNTAGT. CDR3 amino acids: CASSDSVGDEQYF. CDR3 DNA: TGTGCCAGCAGTGACTCAGTGGGCGACGAGCAGTACTTC.

This clone was recorded only once. The rearrangement uses TRBV7-3 and TRBJ2-4, with D possibly TRBD1 on 6 matching bases. Germline values: CDR1 SGHTA, CDR2 FQGTGA. V lost 4 bases to trimming and J lost 1 base, with 11 bases between them. The CDR3 runs 15 residues. Here the CDR3 reads CASSSPQGAKNIQYF. DNA for the CDR3: TGTGCCAGCAGCTCCCCCCAGGGGGCCAAAAACATTCAGTACTTC.

The V call is TRBV27, the J call TRBJ2-7; 10 bases are shared with TRBD1. Trimming cost V 7 bases and J 12 bases; bases outside gene matches: 15. CDR3 size: 14 residues. From germline, CDR1 is MNHEY and CDR2 SMNVEV (reference sequence). CDR3 sequence (DNA): TGTGCCAGCATCTCCAAACCGGGACAGGGGCACCCGTACTTC. Translating it yields CASISKPGQGHPYF.